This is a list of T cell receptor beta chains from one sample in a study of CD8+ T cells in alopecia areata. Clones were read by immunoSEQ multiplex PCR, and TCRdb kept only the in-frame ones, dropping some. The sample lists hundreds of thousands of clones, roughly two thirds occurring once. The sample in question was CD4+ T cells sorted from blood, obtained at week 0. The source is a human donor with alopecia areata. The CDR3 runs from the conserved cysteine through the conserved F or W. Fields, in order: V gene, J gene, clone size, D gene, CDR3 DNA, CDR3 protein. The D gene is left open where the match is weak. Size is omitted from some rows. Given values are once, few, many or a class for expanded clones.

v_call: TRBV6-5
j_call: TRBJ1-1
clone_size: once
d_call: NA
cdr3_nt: TGTGCCAGCAGTTACGTGGGTGGCAACACTGAAGCTTTCTTT
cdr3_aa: CASSYVGGNTEAFF

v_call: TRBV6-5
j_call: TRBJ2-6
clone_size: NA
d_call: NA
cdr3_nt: TGTGCCAGCAGACAGGCCGGGGCCAACGTCCTGACTTTC
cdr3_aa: CASRQAGANVLTF

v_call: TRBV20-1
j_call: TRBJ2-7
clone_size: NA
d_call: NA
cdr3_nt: TGCAGTGCTAGAGAGGGATACGAGCAGTACTTC
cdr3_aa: CSAREGYEQYF

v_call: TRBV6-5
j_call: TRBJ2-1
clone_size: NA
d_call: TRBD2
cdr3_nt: TGTGCCAGCAGCCGACTAGCGGGGGACAATGAGCAGTTCTTC
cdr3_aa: CASSRLAGDNEQFF

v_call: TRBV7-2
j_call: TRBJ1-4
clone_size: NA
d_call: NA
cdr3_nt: TGTGCCAGCAGCTGGGCGGGGATGAATGAAAAACTGTTTTTT
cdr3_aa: CASSWAGMNEKLFF

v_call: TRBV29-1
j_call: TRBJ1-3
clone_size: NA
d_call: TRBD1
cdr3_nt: TGCAGCGCGACCGGGACAGGCGGGGACACCATATATTTT
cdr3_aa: CSATGTGGDTIYF

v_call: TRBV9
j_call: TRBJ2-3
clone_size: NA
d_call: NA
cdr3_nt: TGTGCCAGCAGCCTCGATACAGATACGCAGTATTTT
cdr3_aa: CASSLDTDTQYF

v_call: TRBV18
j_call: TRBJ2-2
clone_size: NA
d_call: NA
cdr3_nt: TGTGCCAGCTCACCACCCGGGCGGCCGAACACCGGGGAGCTGTTTTTT
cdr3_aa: CASSPPGRPNTGELFF

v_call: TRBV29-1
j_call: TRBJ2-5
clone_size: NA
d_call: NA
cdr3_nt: TGCAGCAGCGCCTCTGGCCGGGAGACCCAGTACTTC
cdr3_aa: CSSASGRETQYF

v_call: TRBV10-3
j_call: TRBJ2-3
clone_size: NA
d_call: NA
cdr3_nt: TGTGCCATCAGTGCTGGGGCAGTAAAAACTAGCACAGATACGCAGTATTTT
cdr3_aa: CAISAGAVKTSTDTQYF

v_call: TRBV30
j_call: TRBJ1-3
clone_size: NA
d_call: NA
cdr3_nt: TGTGCCTGGAGTGTCAGGGCCCACACCATATATTTT
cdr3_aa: CAWSVRAHTIYF

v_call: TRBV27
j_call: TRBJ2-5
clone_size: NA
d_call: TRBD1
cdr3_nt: TGTGCCAGCAGTACTACAGGGGAAAAAGAGACCCAGTACTTC
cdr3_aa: CASSTTGEKETQYF

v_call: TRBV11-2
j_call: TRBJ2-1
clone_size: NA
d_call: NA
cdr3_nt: TGTGCCAGCAGTCAGGGAATACTCCCCAATGAGCAGTTCTTC
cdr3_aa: CASSQGILPNEQFF

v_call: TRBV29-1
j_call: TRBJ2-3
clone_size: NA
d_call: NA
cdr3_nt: TGCAGCGTTGTGACTCCCACGGACAACACGCAGTATTTT
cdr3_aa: CSVVTPTDNTQYF